The T cell receptor beta chain described here comes from a study of T cells in localized non-small cell lung cancer. Study results and caveats: Compared with tumor, uninvolved adjacent lung displayed greater T cell clonality, ranking highest overall. Heterogeneity remains possible because sequencing was limited to only one tumor region.

Only in-frame clones appear in the TCRdb table, and some are missing; sequencing was by immunoSEQ multiplex PCR. This repertoire shows tens of thousands of clones, 85% to 90% found once; its top ten account for about 2.5%. The germline V gene has CDR1 SEHNR and CDR2 FQNEAQ (reference sequence). This CDR3 is 14 amino acids long. The V gene end was trimmed by 5 bases and the J gene end by 7 bases; junction bases not matched to a gene: 5. On this clone: What it binds is not known.

The sample here was PBMCs, taken before any cancer treatment. This TCR derives from a man between 40 and 75 years old with stage II lung adenocarcinoma. V gene TRBV7-9 combines with J gene TRBJ2-1; 10 bases are a match to TRBD2. CDR3 nucleotides: TGTGCCAGCAGCCTCGGACTAGCGGCAAATGAGCAGTTCTTC. Translation gives CASSLGLAANEQFF.